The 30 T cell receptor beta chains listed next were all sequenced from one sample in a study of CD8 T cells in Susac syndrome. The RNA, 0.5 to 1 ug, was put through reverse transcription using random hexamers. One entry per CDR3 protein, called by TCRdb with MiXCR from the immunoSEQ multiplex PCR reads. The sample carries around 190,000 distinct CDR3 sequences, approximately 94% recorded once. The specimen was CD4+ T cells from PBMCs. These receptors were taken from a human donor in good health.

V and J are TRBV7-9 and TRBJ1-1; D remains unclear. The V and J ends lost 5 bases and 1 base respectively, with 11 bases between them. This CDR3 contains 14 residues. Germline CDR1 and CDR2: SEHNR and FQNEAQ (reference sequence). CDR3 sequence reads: CASSPSGANTEAFF. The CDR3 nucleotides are TGTGCCAGCAGCCCGTCCGGTGCGAACACTGAAGCTTTCTTT.

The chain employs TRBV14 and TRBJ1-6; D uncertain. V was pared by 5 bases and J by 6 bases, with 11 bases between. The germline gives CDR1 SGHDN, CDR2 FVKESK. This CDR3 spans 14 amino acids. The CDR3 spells CASSAETANSPLHF. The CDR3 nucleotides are TGTGCCAGCAGCGCTGAAACGGCTAATTCACCCCTCCACTTT. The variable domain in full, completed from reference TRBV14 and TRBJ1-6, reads EAGVTQFPSHSVIEKGQTVTLRCDPISGHDNLYWYRRVMGKEIKFLLHFVKESKQDESGMPNNRFLAERTGGTYSTLKVQPAELEDSGVYFCASSAETANSPLHFGNGTRLTVT.

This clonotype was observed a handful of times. The CDR3 region is CASSYRGSGANVLTF. In nucleotides, the CDR3 is TGTGCCAGCAGCTACAGGGGATCTGGGGCCAACGTCCTGACTTTC. This chain connects TRBV6-5 to TRBJ2-6, with 7 bases identical to TRBD1. V lost 6 bases, J lost 1 base, and 3 bases stayed unmatched. Germline loops: CDR1 MNHEY, CDR2 SVGAGI. The CDR3 spans 15 residues.

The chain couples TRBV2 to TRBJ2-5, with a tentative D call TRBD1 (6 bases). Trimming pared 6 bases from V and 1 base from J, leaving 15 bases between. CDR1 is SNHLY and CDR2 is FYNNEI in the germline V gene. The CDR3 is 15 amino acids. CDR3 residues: CASRRGWLIQETQYF. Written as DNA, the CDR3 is TGTGCCAGCAGAAGGGGGTGGCTTATCCAAGAGACCCAGTACTTC. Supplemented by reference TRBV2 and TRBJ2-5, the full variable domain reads EPEVTQTPSHQVTQMGQEVILRCVPISNHLYFYWYRQILGQKVEFLVSFYNNEISEKSEIFDDQFSVERPDGSNFTLKIRSTKLEDSAMYFCASRRGWLIQETQYFGPGTRLLVL.

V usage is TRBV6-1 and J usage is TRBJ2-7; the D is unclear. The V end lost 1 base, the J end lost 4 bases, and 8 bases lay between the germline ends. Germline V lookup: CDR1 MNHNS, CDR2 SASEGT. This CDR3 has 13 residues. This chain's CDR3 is CASSEGAVYEQYV. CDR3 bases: TGTGCCAGCAGTGAAGGGGCAGTATACGAGCAGTACGTC.

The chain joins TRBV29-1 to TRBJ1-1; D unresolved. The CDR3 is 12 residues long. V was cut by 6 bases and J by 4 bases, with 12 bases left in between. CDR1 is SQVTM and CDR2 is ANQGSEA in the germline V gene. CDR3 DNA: TGCAGCGTATGGAAGTCCGGCACTGAAGCTTTCTTT. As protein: CSVWKSGTEAFF.

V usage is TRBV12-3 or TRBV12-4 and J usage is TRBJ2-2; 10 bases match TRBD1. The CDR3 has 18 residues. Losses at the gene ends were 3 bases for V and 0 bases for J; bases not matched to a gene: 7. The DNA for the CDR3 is TGTGCCAGCAGTTTGTCCGGGACAGGGGCCACGAACACCGGGGAGCTGTTTTTT. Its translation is CASSLSGTGATNTGELFF.

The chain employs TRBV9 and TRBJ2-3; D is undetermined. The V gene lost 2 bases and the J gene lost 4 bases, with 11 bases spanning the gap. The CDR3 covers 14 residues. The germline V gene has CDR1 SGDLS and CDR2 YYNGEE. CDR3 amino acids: CASSVAPGPDTQYF. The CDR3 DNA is TGTGCCAGCAGCGTGGCCCCAGGACCAGATACGCAGTATTTT. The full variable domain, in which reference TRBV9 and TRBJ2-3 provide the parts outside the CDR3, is DSGVTQTPKHLITATGQRVTLRCSPRSGDLSVYWYQQSLDQGLQFLIQYYNGEERAKGNILERFSAQQFPDLHSELNLSSLELGDSALYFCASSVAPGPDTQYFGPGTRLTVL.

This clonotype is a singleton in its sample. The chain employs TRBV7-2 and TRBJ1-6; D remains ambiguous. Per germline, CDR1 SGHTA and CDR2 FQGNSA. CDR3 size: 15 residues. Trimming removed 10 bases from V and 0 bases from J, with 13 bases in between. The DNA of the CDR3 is TGTGCCACCAGAGGCGGGGTCTCCTATAATTCACCCCTCCACTTT. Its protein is CATRGGVSYNSPLHF. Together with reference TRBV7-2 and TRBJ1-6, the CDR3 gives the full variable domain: GAGVSQSPSNKVTEKGKDVELRCDPISGHTALYWYRQSLGQGLEFLIYFQGNSAPDKSGLPSDRFSAERTGGSVSTLTIQRTQQEDSAVYLCATRGGVSYNSPLHFGNGTRLTVT.

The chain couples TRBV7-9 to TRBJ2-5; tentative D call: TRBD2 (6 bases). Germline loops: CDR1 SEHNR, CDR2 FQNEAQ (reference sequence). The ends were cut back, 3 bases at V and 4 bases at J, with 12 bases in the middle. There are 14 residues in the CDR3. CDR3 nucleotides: TGTGCCAGCAGCTTCGTCGTCGGGGGAGAGACCCAGTACTTC. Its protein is CASSFVVGGETQYF.

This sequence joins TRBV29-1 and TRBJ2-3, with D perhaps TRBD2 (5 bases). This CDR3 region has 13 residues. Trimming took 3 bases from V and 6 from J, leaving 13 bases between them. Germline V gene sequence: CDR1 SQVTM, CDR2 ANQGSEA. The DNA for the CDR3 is TGCAGCGTTGAGCGGGTATCTCGGGATACGCAGTATTTT. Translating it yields CSVERVSRDTQYF.

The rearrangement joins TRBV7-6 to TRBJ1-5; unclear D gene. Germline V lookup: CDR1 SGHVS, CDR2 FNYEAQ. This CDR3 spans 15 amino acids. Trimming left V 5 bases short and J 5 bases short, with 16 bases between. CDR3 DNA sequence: TGTGCCAGCAGCGCCCAACCAGTTTCCTATCAGCCCCAGCATTTT. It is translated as CASSAQPVSYQPQHF. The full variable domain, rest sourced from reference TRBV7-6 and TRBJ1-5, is GAGVSQSPRYKVTKRGQDVALRCDPISGHVSLYWYRQALGQGPEFLTYFNYEAQQDKSGLPNDRFSAERPEGSISTLTIQRTEQRDSAMYRCASSAQPVSYQPQHFGDGTRLSIL.

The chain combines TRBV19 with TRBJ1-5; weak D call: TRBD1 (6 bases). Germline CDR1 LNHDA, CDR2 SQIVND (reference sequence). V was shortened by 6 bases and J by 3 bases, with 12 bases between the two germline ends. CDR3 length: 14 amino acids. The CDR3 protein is CASSPQGTNQPQHF. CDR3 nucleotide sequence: TGTGCCAGTAGCCCCCAGGGGACCAATCAGCCCCAGCATTTT.

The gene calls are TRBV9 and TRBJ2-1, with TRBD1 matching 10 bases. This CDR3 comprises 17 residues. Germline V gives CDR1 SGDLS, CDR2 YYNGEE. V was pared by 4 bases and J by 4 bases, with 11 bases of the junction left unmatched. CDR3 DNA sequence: TGTGCCAGCAGCCCTAGAGTGGGGACAGGGGATTACAATGAGCAGTTCTTC. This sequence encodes CASSPRVGTGDYNEQFF.

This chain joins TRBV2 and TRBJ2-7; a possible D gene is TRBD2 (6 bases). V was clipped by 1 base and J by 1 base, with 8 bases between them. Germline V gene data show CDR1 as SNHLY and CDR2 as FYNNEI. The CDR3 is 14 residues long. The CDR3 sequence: CASSEVGGSYEQYF. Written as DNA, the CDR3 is TGTGCCAGCAGTGAAGTAGGAGGGTCCTACGAGCAGTACTTC.

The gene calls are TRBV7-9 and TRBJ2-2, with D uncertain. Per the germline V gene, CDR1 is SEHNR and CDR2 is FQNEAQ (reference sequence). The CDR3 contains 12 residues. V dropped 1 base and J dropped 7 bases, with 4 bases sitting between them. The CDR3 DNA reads TGTGCCAGCAGCTTAGAGGTCGGGGAGCTGTTTTTT. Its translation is CASSLEVGELFF.

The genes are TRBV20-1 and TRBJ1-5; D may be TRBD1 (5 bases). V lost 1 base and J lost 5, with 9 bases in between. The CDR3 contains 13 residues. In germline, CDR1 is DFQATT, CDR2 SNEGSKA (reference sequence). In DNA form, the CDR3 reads TGCAGTGCTAGAGTGACAGTAGATCAGCCCCAGCATTTT. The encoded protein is CSARVTVDQPQHF.

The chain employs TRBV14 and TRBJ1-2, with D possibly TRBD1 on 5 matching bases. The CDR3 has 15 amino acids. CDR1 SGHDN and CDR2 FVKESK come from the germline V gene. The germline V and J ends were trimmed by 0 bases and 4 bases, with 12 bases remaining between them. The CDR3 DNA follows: TGTGCCAGCAGCCAAGACGGGGCCAATATCTATGGCTACACCTTC. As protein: CASSQDGANIYGYTF.

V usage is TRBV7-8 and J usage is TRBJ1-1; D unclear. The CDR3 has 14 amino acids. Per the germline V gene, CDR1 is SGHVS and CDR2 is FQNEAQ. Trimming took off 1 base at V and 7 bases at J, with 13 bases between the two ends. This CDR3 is CASSLGGTVNEAFF. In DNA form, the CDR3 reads TGTGCCAGCAGCTTAGGAGGTACAGTTAATGAAGCTTTCTTT.

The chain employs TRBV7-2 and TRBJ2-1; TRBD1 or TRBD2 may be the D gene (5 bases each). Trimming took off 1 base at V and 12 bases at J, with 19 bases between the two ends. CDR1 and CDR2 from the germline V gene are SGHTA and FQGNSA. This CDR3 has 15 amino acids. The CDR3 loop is CASSLVGTGSQGQFF. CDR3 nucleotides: TGTGCCAGCAGCTTAGTTGGGACGGGATCACAAGGGCAGTTCTTC.

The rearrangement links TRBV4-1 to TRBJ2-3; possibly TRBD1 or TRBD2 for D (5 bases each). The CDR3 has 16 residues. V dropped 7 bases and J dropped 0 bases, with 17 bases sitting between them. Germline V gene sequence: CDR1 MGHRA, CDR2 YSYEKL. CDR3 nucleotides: TGCGCCAGCACCTTGGGGTGGGGCGGGAGCACAGATACGCAGTATTTT. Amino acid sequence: CASTLGWGGSTDTQYF.

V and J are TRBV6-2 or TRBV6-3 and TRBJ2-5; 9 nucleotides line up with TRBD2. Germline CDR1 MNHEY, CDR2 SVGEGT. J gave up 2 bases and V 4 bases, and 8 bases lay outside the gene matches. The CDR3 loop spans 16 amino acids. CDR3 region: CASSLQRGAIQETQYF. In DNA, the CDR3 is TGTGCCAGCAGTTTACAGCGGGGGGCCATACAAGAGACCCAGTACTTC.

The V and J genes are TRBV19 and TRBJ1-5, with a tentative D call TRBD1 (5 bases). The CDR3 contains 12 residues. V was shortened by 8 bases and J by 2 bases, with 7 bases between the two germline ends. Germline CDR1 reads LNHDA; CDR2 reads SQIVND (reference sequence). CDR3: CASRGGNQPQHF. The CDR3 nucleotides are TGTGCCAGTCGGGGCGGCAATCAGCCCCAGCATTTT.

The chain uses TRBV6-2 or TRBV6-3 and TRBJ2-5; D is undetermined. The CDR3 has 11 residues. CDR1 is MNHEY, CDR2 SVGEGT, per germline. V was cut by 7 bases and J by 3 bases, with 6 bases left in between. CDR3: CASTRKETQYF. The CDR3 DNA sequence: TGTGCCAGCACCCGAAAAGAGACCCAGTACTTC.

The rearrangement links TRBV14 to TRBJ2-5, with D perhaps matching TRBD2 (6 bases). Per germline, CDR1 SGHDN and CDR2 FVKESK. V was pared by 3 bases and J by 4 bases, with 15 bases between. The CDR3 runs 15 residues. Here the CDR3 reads CASSHGGGAVETQYF. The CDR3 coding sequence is TGTGCCAGCAGCCACGGCGGAGGGGCTGTAGAGACCCAGTACTTC.

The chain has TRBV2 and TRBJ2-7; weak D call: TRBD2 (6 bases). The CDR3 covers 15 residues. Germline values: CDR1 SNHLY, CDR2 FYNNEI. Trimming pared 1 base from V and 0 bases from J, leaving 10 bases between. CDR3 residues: CASSEVLADSYEQYF. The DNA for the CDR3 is TGTGCCAGCAGTGAAGTATTAGCGGACTCCTACGAGCAGTACTTC.

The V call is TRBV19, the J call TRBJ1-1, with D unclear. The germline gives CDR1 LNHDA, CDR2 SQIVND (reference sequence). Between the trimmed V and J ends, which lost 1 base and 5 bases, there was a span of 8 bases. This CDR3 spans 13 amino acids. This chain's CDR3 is CASSIALGTEAFF. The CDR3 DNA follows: TGTGCCAGTAGTATAGCCCTGGGGACTGAAGCTTTCTTT. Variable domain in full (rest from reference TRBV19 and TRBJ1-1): DGGITQSPKYLFRKEGQNVTLSCEQNLNHDAMYWYRQDPGQGLRLIYYSQIVNDFQKGDIAEGYSVSREKKESFPLTVTSAQKNPTAFYLCASSIALGTEAFFGQGTRLTVV.

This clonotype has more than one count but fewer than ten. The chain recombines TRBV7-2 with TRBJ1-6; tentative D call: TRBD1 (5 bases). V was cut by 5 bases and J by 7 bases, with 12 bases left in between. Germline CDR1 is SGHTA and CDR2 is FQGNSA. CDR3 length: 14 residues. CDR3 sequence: CASSPGTRNSPLHF. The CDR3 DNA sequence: TGTGCCAGCAGCCCCGGGACCCGGAATTCACCCCTCCACTTT.

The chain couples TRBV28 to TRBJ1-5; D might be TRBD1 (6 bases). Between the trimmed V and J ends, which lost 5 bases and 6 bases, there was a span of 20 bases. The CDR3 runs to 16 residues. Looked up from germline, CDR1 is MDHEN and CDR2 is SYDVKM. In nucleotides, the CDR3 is TGTGCCAGCAGTGCAGAGGGGCAGGGGATCGGTCAGCCCCAGCATTTT. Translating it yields CASSAEGQGIGQPQHF.

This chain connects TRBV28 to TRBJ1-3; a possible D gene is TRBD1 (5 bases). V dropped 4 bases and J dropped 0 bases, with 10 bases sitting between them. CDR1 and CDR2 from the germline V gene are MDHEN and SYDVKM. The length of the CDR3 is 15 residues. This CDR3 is CASSSLGGSGNTIYF. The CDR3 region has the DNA TGTGCCAGCAGTTCTTTGGGGGGCTCTGGAAACACCATATATTTT. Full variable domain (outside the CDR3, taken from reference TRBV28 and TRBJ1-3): DVKVTQSSRYLVKRTGEKVFLECVQDMDHENMFWYRQDPGLGLRLIYFSYDVKMKEKGDIPEGYSVSREKKERFSLILESASTNQTSMYLCASSSLGGSGNTIYFGEGSWLTVV.